The entry below gives a single TCR beta chain sequence along with its context. TCRdb's table, derived via immunoSEQ multiplex PCR, lists solely in-frame clones and lacks some. The table lists 25,000 to 30,000 clones, 80% to 90% of them singletons. This related bone marrow graft donor gave peripheral blood on the day of marrow donation. The V gene lost 2 bases and the J gene lost 0 bases, with 5 bases spanning the gap. CDR3 length: 15 amino acids. Germline V gene lookup returns CDR1 MNHNY and CDR2 SVGAGI (reference sequence). These data come from a study of T cells after posttransplantation cyclophosphamide.

The sequenced sample was PBMCs. The chain combines TRBV6-6 with TRBJ1-6; D is uncertain. This clonotype was obtained from a man aged 50-60 years. The CDR3 nucleotides are TGTGCCAGCAGTTACCCTAGCTCCTATAATTCACCCCTCCACTTT. Amino acids: CASSYPSSYNSPLHF.